This passage covers 20 T cell receptor beta chains from one sample sequenced in a study of identical twins. TCRdb ran MiXCR on the 5' RACE reads and lists one entry per CDR3 protein. The sample carries 450,000 or so distinct CDR3 sequences, over 12% recorded once. The sample was also linked to a second study, of yellow fever vaccine responses in identical twins.

Sequencing was performed on CD4+ T cells sorted from blood. Every receptor here comes from a young woman in good health.

This chain uses TRBV4-2 with TRBJ2-1, with 7 bases matching TRBD2. Trimming cost V 2 bases and J 6 bases; bases outside gene matches: 28. This CDR3 contains 22 residues. Germline values: CDR1 LGHNA, CDR2 YNFKEQ. The CDR3 DNA reads as TGTGCCAGCAGCCAACGACCCGGACTGGGGTGGGCTAGCGGCCCTGGGGCCAATGAGCAGTTCTTC. As protein: CASSQRPGLGWASGPGANEQFF.

This clonotype was observed a handful of times. V and J are TRBV3-1 and TRBJ2-2; 8 nucleotides align to TRBD2. The CDR3 is made up of 15 amino acids. The V and J ends lost 1 base and 7 bases, in that order; junction bases with no gene match: 5. Germline CDR1 reads LGHDT; CDR2 reads YNNKEL (reference sequence). CDR3 in amino acids: CASSQVGGEGGELFF. CDR3 coding DNA: TGTGCCAGCAGCCAAGTCGGGGGGGAAGGCGGGGAGCTGTTTTTT.

The gene calls are TRBV6-2 or TRBV6-3 and TRBJ2-1; no reliable D call. The CDR3 extends over 14 amino acids. The V gene lost 0 bases and the J gene lost 1 base, with 4 bases spanning the gap. CDR1 and CDR2 (germline): MNHEY, SVGEGT. CDR3 coding DNA: TGTGCCAGCAGTTACTCAGGTTCCTACAATGAGCAGTTCTTC. As protein: CASSYSGSYNEQFF.

This clonotype was recorded a few times. J is TRBJ2-3 and V is TRBV3-1, with a tentative D call TRBD1 (5 bases). Germline-derived CDR1 and CDR2 are LGHDT and YNNKEL (reference sequence). V dropped 4 bases and J dropped 6 bases, with 20 bases sitting between them. The CDR3 has 16 residues. CDR3 DNA: TGTGCCAGCAGCCTTCAGGCACAGGAAGCGTCGGATACGCAGTATTTT. Its protein is CASSLQAQEASDTQYF.

This clonotype was counted many times. The chain combines TRBV24-1 with TRBJ2-2; no definite D call. The CDR3 is 13 residues long. Germline-derived CDR1 and CDR2 are KGHDR and SFDVKD. Trimming removed 5 bases from V and 1 base from J, with 4 bases in between. The CDR3 DNA sequence: TGTGCCACCAGTGCCGAGAACACCGGGGAGCTGTTTTTT. Its translation: CATSAENTGELFF.

The genes are TRBV5-1 and TRBJ2-3; TRBD1 matches at 9 bases. The CDR3 sequence is 16 residues long. Germline values: CDR1 SGHRS, CDR2 YFSETQ. Trimming cost V 4 bases and J 4 bases; bases outside gene matches: 10. The CDR3 reads CASSNGQGRFADTQYF. DNA for the CDR3: TGCGCCAGCAGCAACGGACAGGGGAGGTTTGCAGATACGCAGTATTTT.

This chain uses TRBV7-2 with TRBJ2-7; 7 nucleotides agree with TRBD1. The J segment lost 3 bases and the V segment lost 5 bases, leaving 4 bases of the junction unmatched. Per the germline V gene, CDR1 is SGHTA and CDR2 is FQGNSA. The length of the CDR3 is 13 residues. The DNA for the CDR3 is TGTGCCAGCAGCCAGGACAGGATCTACGAGCAGTACTTC. Its translation: CASSQDRIYEQYF.

The rearrangement joins TRBV20-1 to TRBJ2-5; 12 bases agree with TRBD2. The CDR3 extends over 14 amino acids. CDR1 and CDR2 (germline): DFQATT, SNEGSKA (reference sequence). The J segment lost 13 bases and the V segment lost 2 bases, leaving 11 bases of the junction unmatched. CDR3 DNA: TGCAGTGCTAGAAATACTAGCGGGAGGACCCCGCCGTACTTC. It is translated as CSARNTSGRTPPYF.

This clonotype was detected ten times or more. This chain joins TRBV24-1 and TRBJ1-4; TRBD1 agrees at 9 bases. Unmatched junction bases numbered 5, after V lost 5 bases and J lost 8 bases. The CDR3 sequence is 14 residues long. The germline V gene has CDR1 KGHDR and CDR2 SFDVKD. The CDR3 sequence: CATSAGQGREKLFF. CDR3 bases: TGTGCCACCAGTGCTGGACAGGGGAGGGAAAAACTGTTTTTT.

CDR3 coding DNA: TGTGCCACCAGTGAAGGGACAGGAATGGGAACTGAAGCTTTCTTT. Protein sequence: CATSEGTGMGTEAFF. The V and J genes are TRBV24-1 and TRBJ1-1, with 8 bases matching TRBD1. CDR3 length: 15 amino acids. The germline V gene encodes CDR1 KGHDR and CDR2 SFDVKD. The V gene end was trimmed by 4 bases and the J gene end by 5 bases; junction bases not matched to a gene: 8.

This chain joins TRBV6-2 or TRBV6-3 and TRBJ2-7; TRBD1 agrees at 8 bases. The J segment lost 2 bases and the V segment lost 8 bases, leaving 8 bases of the junction unmatched. The CDR3 is made up of 14 amino acids. Germline values: CDR1 MNHEY, CDR2 SVGEGT. Here the CDR3 reads CASHSGQGAYEQYF. CDR3 nucleotides: TGTGCCAGCCATTCTGGACAGGGAGCCTACGAGCAGTACTTC.

The chain has TRBV5-1 and TRBJ2-1, with D maybe TRBD1 (6 bases). This CDR3 comprises 15 residues. Germline V gene sequence: CDR1 SGHRS, CDR2 YFSETQ. V was cut by 3 bases and J by 9 bases, with 19 bases left in between. CDR3 DNA: TGCGCCAGCAGCTCACAGTTGGGGGCGTATACTGAGCAGTTCTTC. Translating gives CASSSQLGAYTEQFF.

This clonotype has at least ten counts. V is TRBV4-2 and J is TRBJ2-1, with TRBD2 matching over 11 bases. With V trimmed by 4 bases and J by 7 bases, 9 bases remained unmatched. Germline CDR1 LGHNA, CDR2 YNFKEQ. The CDR3 consists of 16 residues. The DNA for the CDR3 is TGTGCCAGCAGCCCCCCGACTAGCGGGGAGGGAAATGAGCAGTTCTTC. As protein: CASSPPTSGEGNEQFF.

There are a few counts of this clonotype. This chain joins TRBV12-3 or TRBV12-4 and TRBJ2-7, with 10 bases identical to TRBD2. The CDR3 totals 14 residues. The V and J ends lost 6 bases and 5 bases, in that order; junction bases with no gene match: 7. CDR3 sequence (DNA): TGTGCCAGCAGCTCTAGCGGGAGTCGGGACGAGCAGTACTTC. Its protein product is CASSSSGSRDEQYF.

This clonotype has more than one count but fewer than ten. The chain joins TRBV3-1 to TRBJ2-5, with 10 bases matching TRBD1. The CDR3 spans 14 residues. With V trimmed by 8 bases and J by 0 bases, 3 bases remained unmatched. Per the germline V gene, CDR1 is LGHDT and CDR2 is YNNKEL (reference sequence). The chain's CDR3 is CASGTGEYQETQYF. CDR3 nucleotides: TGTGCCAGCGGGACAGGGGAATACCAAGAGACCCAGTACTTC.

The chain employs TRBV25-1 and TRBJ2-2; a possible D gene is TRBD1 (5 bases). V was shortened by 4 bases and J by 1 base, with 7 bases between the two germline ends. The CDR3 extends over 14 amino acids. Germline lookup yields CDR1 MGHDK and CDR2 SYGVNS. CDR3 sequence (DNA): TGTGCCAGCAGTGGCGACAGGAACACCGGGGAGCTGTTTTTT. Translating it yields CASSGDRNTGELFF.

In this sample, this clonotype turned up a few times. The chain employs TRBV2 and TRBJ2-3, with D perhaps TRBD1 (6 bases). V was shortened by 1 base and J by 6 bases, with 11 bases between the two germline ends. The germline CDR1 and CDR2 sequences are SNHLY and FYNNEI. This CDR3 has 14 residues. Here the CDR3 DNA reads TGTGCCAGCAGTGAAGTGGGGACACCCGATACGCAGTATTTT. Protein product: CASSEVGTPDTQYF.

This clonotype was seen only a few times. The V gene is TRBV20-1, the J gene TRBJ2-3; TRBD2 aligns across 9 bases. CDR1 DFQATT and CDR2 SNEGSKA come from the germline V gene (reference sequence). The CDR3 contains 15 residues. V shed 3 bases, J shed 3 bases, and the junction held 7 bases outside the gene matches. The CDR3 loop is CSARGSGRATDTQYF. The CDR3 DNA follows: TGCAGTGCTAGGGGTAGCGGGAGAGCGACAGATACGCAGTATTTT.

The rearrangement joins TRBV6-1 to TRBJ2-2; a possible D gene is TRBD2 (6 bases). The ends were cut back, 6 bases at V and 5 bases at J, with 16 bases in the middle. This CDR3 contains 15 residues. Germline CDR1 and CDR2: MNHNS and SASEGT. The CDR3 is CASRSEGLGTGELFF. DNA for the CDR3: TGTGCCAGCAGATCGGAGGGGCTGGGTACCGGGGAGCTGTTTTTT.

The chain joins TRBV3-1 to TRBJ2-7; 9 bases are a match to TRBD1. V lost 2 bases and J lost 5; bases outside the gene matches: 4. Germline assignment: CDR1 LGHDT and CDR2 YNNKEL (reference sequence). This CDR3 is built from 14 residues. This CDR3 reads CASSQRTGEDEQYF. The CDR3, as DNA: TGTGCCAGCAGCCAACGGACAGGGGAGGACGAGCAGTACTTC.